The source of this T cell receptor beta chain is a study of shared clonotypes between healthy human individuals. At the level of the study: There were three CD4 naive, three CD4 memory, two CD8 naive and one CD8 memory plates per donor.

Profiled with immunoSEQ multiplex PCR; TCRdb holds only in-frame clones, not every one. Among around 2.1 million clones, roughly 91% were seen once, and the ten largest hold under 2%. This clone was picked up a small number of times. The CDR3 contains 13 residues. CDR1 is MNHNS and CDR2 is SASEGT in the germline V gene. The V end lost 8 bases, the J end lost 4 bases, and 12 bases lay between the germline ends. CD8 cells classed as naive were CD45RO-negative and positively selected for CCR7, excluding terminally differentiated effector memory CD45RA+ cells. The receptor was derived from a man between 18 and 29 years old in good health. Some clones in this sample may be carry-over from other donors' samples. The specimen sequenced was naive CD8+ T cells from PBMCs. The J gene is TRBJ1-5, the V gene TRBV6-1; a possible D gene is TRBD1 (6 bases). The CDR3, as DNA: TGTGCCAGCCTGCAGGGGTATAATCAGCCCCAGCATTTT. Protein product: CASLQGYNQPQHF.